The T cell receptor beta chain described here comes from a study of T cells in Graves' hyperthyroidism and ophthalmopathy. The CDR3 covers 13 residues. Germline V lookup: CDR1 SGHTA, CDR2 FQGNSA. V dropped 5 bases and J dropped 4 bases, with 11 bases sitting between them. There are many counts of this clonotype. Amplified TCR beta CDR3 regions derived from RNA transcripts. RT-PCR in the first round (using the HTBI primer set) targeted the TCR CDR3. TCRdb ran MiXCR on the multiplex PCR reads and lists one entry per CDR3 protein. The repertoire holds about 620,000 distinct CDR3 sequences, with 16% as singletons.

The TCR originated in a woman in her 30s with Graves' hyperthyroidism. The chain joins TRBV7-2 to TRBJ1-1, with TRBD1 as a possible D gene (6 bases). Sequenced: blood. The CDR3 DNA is TGTGCCAGCAGCAGAACAGGGTCCACTGAAGCTTTCTTT. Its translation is CASSRTGSTEAFF.